This T cell receptor (beta chain) was found in a study of T cells in localized non-small cell lung cancer. Some clones are missing from TCRdb's copy, which holds only in-frame ones; the method was immunoSEQ multiplex PCR. The sample lists 75,000 to 85,000 clones, more than 70% occurring once. The germline V gene encodes CDR1 SGHRS and CDR2 YFSETQ. This CDR3 has 14 residues. V shed 4 bases and J shed 4 bases, with 11 bases lying between them. The gene calls are TRBV5-1 and TRBJ2-2; D gene ambiguous. The specimen comprised peripheral blood, sampled before any cancer treatment. The origin of this receptor is a female donor older than 55 with stage I lung adenocarcinoma. The CDR3 DNA sequence: TGCGCCAGCAGCGAAACTTCGGGCACCGGGGAGCTGTTTTTT. Its protein product is CASSETSGTGELFF.